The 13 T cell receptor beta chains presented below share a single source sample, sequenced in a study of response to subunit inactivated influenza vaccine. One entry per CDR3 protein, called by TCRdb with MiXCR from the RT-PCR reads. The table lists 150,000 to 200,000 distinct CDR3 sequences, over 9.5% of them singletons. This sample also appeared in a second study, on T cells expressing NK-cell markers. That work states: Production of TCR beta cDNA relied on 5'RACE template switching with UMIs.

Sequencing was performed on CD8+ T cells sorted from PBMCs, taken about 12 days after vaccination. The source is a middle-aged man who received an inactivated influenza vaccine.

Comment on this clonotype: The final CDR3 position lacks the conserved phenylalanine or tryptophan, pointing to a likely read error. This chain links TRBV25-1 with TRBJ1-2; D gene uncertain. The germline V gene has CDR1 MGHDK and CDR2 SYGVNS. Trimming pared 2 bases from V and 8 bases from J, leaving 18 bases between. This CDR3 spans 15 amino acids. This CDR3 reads CASSEGTGRSGGYTL. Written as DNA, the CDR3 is TGTGCCAGCAGTGAAGGCACCGGACGGTCGGGAGGCTACACCCTC.

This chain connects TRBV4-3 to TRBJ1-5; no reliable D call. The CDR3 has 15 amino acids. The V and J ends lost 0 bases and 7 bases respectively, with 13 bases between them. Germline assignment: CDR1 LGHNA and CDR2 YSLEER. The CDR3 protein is CASSQDGERYQPQHF. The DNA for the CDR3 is TGCGCCAGCAGCCAAGACGGGGAGCGGTACCAGCCCCAGCATTTT.

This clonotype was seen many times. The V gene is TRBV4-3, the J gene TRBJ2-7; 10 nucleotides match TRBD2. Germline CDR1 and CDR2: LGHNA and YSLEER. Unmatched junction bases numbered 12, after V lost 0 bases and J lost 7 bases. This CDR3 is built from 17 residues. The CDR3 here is CASSQDRLAGARGEQYF. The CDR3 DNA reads TGCGCCAGCAGCCAAGATCGTCTAGCGGGGGCCCGGGGGGAGCAGTACTTC.

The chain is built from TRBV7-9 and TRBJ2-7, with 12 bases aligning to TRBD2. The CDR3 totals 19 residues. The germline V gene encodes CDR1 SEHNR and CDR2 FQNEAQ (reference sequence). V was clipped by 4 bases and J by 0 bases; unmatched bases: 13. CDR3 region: CASSYAVGTSGYSSYEQYF. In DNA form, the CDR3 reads TGTGCCAGCAGCTACGCCGTTGGGACTAGCGGGTATAGCTCCTACGAGCAGTACTTC.

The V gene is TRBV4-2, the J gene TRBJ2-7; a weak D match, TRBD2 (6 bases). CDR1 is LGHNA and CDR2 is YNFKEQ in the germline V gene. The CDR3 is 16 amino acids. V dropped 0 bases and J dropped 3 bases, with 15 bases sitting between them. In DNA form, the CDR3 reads TGTGCCAGCAGCCAAGAGGGTCTAGCGTTTAACTACGAGCAGTACTTC. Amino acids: CASSQEGLAFNYEQYF.

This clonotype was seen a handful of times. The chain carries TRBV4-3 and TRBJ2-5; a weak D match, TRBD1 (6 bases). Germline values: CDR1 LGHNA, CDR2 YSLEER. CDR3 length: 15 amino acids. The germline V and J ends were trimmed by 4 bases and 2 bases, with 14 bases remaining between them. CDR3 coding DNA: TGCGCCAGCAGCCGGGACATAGGCTCTCAAGAGACCCAGTACTTC. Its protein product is CASSRDIGSQETQYF.

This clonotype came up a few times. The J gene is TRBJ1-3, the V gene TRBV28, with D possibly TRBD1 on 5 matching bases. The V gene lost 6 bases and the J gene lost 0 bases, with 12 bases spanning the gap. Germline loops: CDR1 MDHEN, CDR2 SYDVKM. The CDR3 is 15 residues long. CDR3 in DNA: TGTGCCAGCAGAGCGGGGCAGAGCTCTGGAAACACCATATATTTT. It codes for CASRAGQSSGNTIYF.

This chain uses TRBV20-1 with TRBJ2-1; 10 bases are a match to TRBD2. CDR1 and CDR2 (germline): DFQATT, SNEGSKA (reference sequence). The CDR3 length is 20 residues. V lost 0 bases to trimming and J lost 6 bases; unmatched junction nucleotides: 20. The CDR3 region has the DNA TGCAGTGCTAGAGATGGTGCGACGTCGGGGGCTAGCGGGAGCCTCAATGAGCAGTTCTTC. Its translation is CSARDGATSGASGSLNEQFF.

CDR3 nucleotide sequence: TGTGCCAGCAGTTTGACTAGCGGGTTCTACAATGAGCAGTTCTTC. Translation gives CASSLTSGFYNEQFF. The chain recombines TRBV12-3 or TRBV12-4 with TRBJ2-1, with TRBD2 matching 10 bases. The CDR3 spans 15 residues. With 3 bases clipped from V and 3 bases from J, the junction kept 2 bases outside the gene matches.

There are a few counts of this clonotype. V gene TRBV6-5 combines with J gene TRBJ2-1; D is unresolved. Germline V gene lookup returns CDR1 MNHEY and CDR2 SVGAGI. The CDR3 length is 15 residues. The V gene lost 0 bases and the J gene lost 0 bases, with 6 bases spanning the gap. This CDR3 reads CASSYSSGSYNEQFF. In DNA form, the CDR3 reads TGTGCCAGCAGTTACTCGTCGGGCTCCTACAATGAGCAGTTCTTC.

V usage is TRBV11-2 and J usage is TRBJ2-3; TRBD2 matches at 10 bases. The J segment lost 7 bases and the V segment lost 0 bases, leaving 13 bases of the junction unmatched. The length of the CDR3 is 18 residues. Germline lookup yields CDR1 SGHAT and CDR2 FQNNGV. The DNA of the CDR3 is TGTGCCAGCAGCTTAGATAATCAAAGCGGGGGGGCAGGTTATACGCAGTATTTT. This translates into CASSLDNQSGGAGYTQYF.

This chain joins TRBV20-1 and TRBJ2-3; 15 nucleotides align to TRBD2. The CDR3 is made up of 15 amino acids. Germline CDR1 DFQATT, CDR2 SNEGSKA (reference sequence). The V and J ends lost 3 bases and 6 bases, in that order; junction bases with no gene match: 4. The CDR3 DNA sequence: TGCAGTGCTAGCGGGACTAGCGGGGGGTTGGATACGCAGTATTTT. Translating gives CSASGTSGGLDTQYF.

The CDR3 sequence: CASSLQGNTEAFF. The CDR3 DNA reads as TGTGCCAGCAGCTTACAGGGAAACACTGAAGCTTTCTTT. The chain has TRBV6-6 and TRBJ1-1; D may be TRBD1 (6 bases). Germline CDR1 and CDR2: MNHNY and SVGAGI (reference sequence). Trimming cost V 6 bases and J 2 bases, with 10 bases left between them. This CDR3 is built from 13 residues.